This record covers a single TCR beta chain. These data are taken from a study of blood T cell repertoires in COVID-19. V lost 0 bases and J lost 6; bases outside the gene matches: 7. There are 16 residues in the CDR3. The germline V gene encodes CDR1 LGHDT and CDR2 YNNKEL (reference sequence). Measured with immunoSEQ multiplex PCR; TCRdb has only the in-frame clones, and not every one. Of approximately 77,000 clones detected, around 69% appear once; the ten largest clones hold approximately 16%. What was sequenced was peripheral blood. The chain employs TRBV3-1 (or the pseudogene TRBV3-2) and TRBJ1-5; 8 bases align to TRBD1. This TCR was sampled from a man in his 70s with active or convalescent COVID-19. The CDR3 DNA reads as TGTGCCAGCAGCCAAGATCCTAATCAGGGGGCTCAGCCCCAGCATTTT. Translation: CASSQDPNQGAQPQHF.